Below, 17 T cell receptor beta chains from the same sample are listed, as sequenced in a study of blood T cell repertoires in COVID-19 (dated by TCRdb to between 2020 and 2021). Receptor amplification or capture employed the immunoSEQ multiplex PCR assay. The immuneACCESS repertoire file appears here via TCRdb, limited to in-frame rearrangements. These files lack a portion of the clones; in checked studies, under half of the deficit traces to unresolved V genes, and the cause of the others is not known. In this sample the table shows 150,000 or so clones, about 83% of which occur a single time. The top ten hold 10% of the sample. The sample comprised peripheral blood. Receptors were obtained from a woman in her 70s with COVID-19, enrolled during active disease.

The chain recombines TRBV2 with TRBJ1-1; 8 bases line up with TRBD1. The germline V gene encodes CDR1 SNHLY and CDR2 FYNNEI. The J segment lost 8 bases and the V segment lost 5 bases, leaving 7 bases of the junction unmatched. The CDR3 runs 13 residues. The CDR3 nucleotides read TGTGCCAGCAGTTACGGGACAGGTCCAGAAGCTTTCTTT. It codes for CASSYGTGPEAFF.

The rearrangement joins TRBV5-8 to TRBJ1-4; possible D gene TRBD1, 6 bases. CDR3 length equals 15 residues. V was pared by 4 bases and J by 8 bases, with 18 bases between. CDR1 and CDR2 from the germline V gene are SGHTS and YDEGEE. CDR3 nucleotides: TGTGCCAGCAGCCCCACGACAGGATGGGAGGAAAAACTGTTTTTT. Its translation: CASSPTTGWEEKLFF.

This sequence joins TRBV7-2 and TRBJ2-5; 9 nucleotides align to TRBD2. The J segment lost 6 bases and the V segment lost 1 base, leaving 12 bases of the junction unmatched. This CDR3 spans 17 amino acids. Germline CDR1 reads SGHTA; CDR2 reads FQGNSA. CDR3 DNA sequence: TGTGCCAGCAGCTTAGGAGTGGGCGGGGGGGCCGAAAAGACCCAGTACTTC. Translating it yields CASSLGVGGGAEKTQYF.

To note about this clone: This specimen includes other DNA sequences encoding the same CDR3. The rearrangement uses TRBV5-4 and TRBJ1-6; D is unclear. This CDR3 is 12 amino acids long. V was clipped by 1 base and J by 10 bases, with 6 bases between them. Germline V gene sequence: CDR1 SGHNT, CDR2 YYREEE (reference sequence). The CDR3 region has the DNA TGTGCCAGCAGCTTGCTTTCCTCACCCCTCCACTTT. Its protein is CASSLLSSPLHF.

The rearrangement uses TRBV18 and TRBJ2-3, with D unresolved. This CDR3 is built from 13 residues. Trimming removed 6 bases from V and 6 bases from J, with 13 bases in between. The germline V gene has CDR1 KGHSH and CDR2 LQKENI. This chain's CDR3 is CASSPLESDTQYF. DNA for the CDR3: TGTGCCAGCTCGCCCCTGGAGTCCGATACGCAGTATTTT.

This rearrangement joins TRBV11-2 to TRBJ2-3; D may be TRBD2 (6 bases). Germline values: CDR1 SGHAT, CDR2 FQNNGV. Trimming took 1 base from V and 8 from J, leaving 25 bases between them. The CDR3 sequence is 18 residues long. This chain's CDR3 is CASSLAGDGAYSRVTQYF. The CDR3, as DNA: TGTGCCAGCAGCTTAGCGGGGGATGGGGCTTATTCTCGGGTTACGCAGTATTTT.

The V gene is TRBV5-1, the J gene TRBJ2-1, with 9 bases aligning to TRBD2. V gave up 4 bases and J gave up 8 bases; unmatched junction bases: 10. The V gene's germline CDR1 is SGHRS and CDR2 YFSETQ. The CDR3 is 15 residues long. Here the CDR3 DNA reads TGCGCCAGCAGCCCGAGGGCGGGGGGGGCGGATGAGCAGTTCTTC. This translates into CASSPRAGGADEQFF.

The chain employs TRBV11-2 and TRBJ1-2; 9 bases are shared with TRBD1. This CDR3 comprises 15 residues. J was trimmed by 4 bases and V by 5 bases; bases with no gene match: 8. Germline CDR1 reads SGHAT; CDR2 reads FQNNGV. CDR3 in amino acids: CASSPGTGFAYGYTF. Written as DNA, the CDR3 is TGTGCCAGCAGCCCGGGGACAGGGTTCGCCTATGGCTACACCTTC. The full variable domain, in which reference TRBV11-2 and TRBJ1-2 provide the parts outside the CDR3, is EAGVAQSPRYKIIEKRQSVAFWCNPISGHATLYWYQQILGQGPKLLIQFQNNGVVDDSQLPKDRFSAERLKGVDSTLKIQPAKLEDSAVYLCASSPGTGFAYGYTFGSGTRLTVV.

The chain is built from TRBV30 and TRBJ1-2; weak D call: TRBD1 (5 bases). V lost 2 bases and J 3 bases, leaving 10 bases between the germline ends. The CDR3 runs 13 residues. Germline V lookup: CDR1 GTSNPN, CDR2 SVGIG (reference sequence). CDR3 in DNA: TGTGCCTGGAGTCCGACAGCCGACTATGGCTACACCTTC. This gives the protein CAWSPTADYGYTF.

The CDR3: CASSTQQGRLGGAFF. The CDR3 DNA follows: TGTGCCAGCAGTACTCAACAGGGTCGCCTGGGTGGAGCTTTCTTT. The genes are TRBV28 and TRBJ1-1; maybe TRBD1 (6 bases). Germline values: CDR1 MDHEN, CDR2 SYDVKM. V was trimmed by 5 bases and J by 10 bases, leaving 23 bases between them. The CDR3 length is 15 residues.

The genes are TRBV5-5 and TRBJ1-4, with TRBD1 matching 10 bases. Germline lookup yields CDR1 SGHKS and CDR2 YYEKEE (reference sequence). The CDR3 has 14 amino acids. The V gene end was trimmed by 4 bases and the J gene end by 5 bases; junction bases not matched to a gene: 2. CDR3 in amino acids: CASSGTGENEKLFF. In nucleotides, the CDR3 is TGTGCCAGCAGCGGGACAGGGGAAAATGAAAAACTGTTTTTT.

The chain couples TRBV28 to TRBJ1-1; D is unclear. This CDR3 comprises 13 residues. Germline-derived CDR1 and CDR2 are MDHEN and SYDVKM. V was cut by 3 bases and J by 1 base, with 6 bases left in between. The CDR3 reads CASSLGQNTEAFF. The CDR3 coding sequence is TGTGCCAGCAGTTTGGGCCAGAACACTGAAGCTTTCTTT.

The chain joins TRBV27 to TRBJ1-5; D gene unclear. The CDR3 covers 13 residues. Germline lookup yields CDR1 MNHEY and CDR2 SMNVEV (reference sequence). V dropped 0 bases and J dropped 4 bases, with 4 bases sitting between them. The CDR3, as DNA: TGTGCCAGCAGTTTATCTGCGAATCAGCCCCAGCATTTT. Protein product: CASSLSANQPQHF.

This chain uses TRBV28 with TRBJ2-7, with a weak D call TRBD2 (6 bases). Germline values: CDR1 MDHEN, CDR2 SYDVKM. Trimming stripped 3 bases from V and 0 bases from J, with 6 bases between. The length of the CDR3 is 13 residues. DNA of the CDR3: TGTGCCAGCAGTTTGGGGGGCTCCTACGAGCAGTACTTC. This translates into CASSLGGSYEQYF. Together with reference TRBV28 and TRBJ2-7, the CDR3 gives the full variable domain: DVKVTQSSRYLVKRTGEKVFLECVQDMDHENMFWYRQDPGLGLRLIYFSYDVKMKEKGDIPEGYSVSREKKERFSLILESASTNQTSMYLCASSLGGSYEQYFGPGTRLTVT.

The rearrangement uses TRBV1 and TRBJ2-6; the table's TRBD2 call for D was not verified on the DNA. TRBV1 is labeled a pseudogene. The CDR3 loop spans 22 amino acids. The CDR3 spells CTSSRKPGTSGVYHSGANVLTF. CDR3 coding DNA: TGCACCAGCAGCCGAAAGCCCGGGACTAGCGGGGTGTATCACTCTGGGGCCAACGTCCTGACTTTC.

The V and J genes are TRBV7-8 and TRBJ2-2, with a weak D call TRBD2 (5 bases). The V and J ends lost 2 bases and 5 bases respectively, with 15 bases between them. Germline loops: CDR1 SGHVS, CDR2 FQNEAQ. The CDR3 is 16 amino acids. The CDR3 nucleotides read TGTGCCAGCAGCTTAAATGTGTACCAGCGGACCGGGGAGCTGTTTTTT. It codes for CASSLNVYQRTGELFF.

The gene calls are TRBV7-2 and TRBJ2-7; 13 bases map to TRBD2. This CDR3 region has 15 residues. Germline V CDR1 and CDR2: SGHTA, FQGNSA. With V trimmed by 4 bases and J by 4 bases, 4 bases remained unmatched. CDR3 in amino acids: CASSSLAGGRYEQYF. For the CDR3, the DNA is TGTGCCAGCAGCTCACTAGCGGGGGGGCGGTACGAGCAGTACTTC.